The entry below gives a single TCR beta chain sequence along with its context. Its antigen is not identified. Method: immunoSEQ multiplex PCR; TCRdb's copy keeps in-frame clones and lacks some. The sample lists roughly 80,000 clones, about 92% occurring once. The record originates from a study of cytomegalovirus exposure and HLA in healthy donors. Study details: A subsequent analysis reported that the 120 or so validation repertoires were produced on the same platform that had also been used for the 550 to 750 first-cohort repertoires.

Study-level results: Under in vitro conditions, a few CMV-associated chains were confirmed as specific for CMV antigens. The classifier reportedly diagnosed cytomegalovirus status with high sensitivity and specificity.

Germline-derived CDR1 and CDR2 are SGHTA and FQGNSA. V was cut by 3 bases and J by 2 bases, with 10 bases left in between. This CDR3 is 14 amino acids long. The chain employs TRBV7-2 and TRBJ1-2; D might be TRBD1 (6 bases). The clonotype comes from a man between 18 and 29 years old in good health and CMV-seronegative. Sample: PBMCs. As DNA, the CDR3 is TGTGCCAGCAGCTTTGATACAGGGAACTATGGCTACACCTTC. This translates into CASSFDTGNYGYTF.